The T cell receptor beta chain under discussion was sequenced for a study of shared clonotypes between healthy human individuals (dated by TCRdb to the early 2020s). Notes on the research overall: A couple of women and a few men aged 18 to 49 years were included in the cohort. Per donor, three plates each were used for CD4 naive and CD4 memory, two for CD8 naive, and one for CD8 memory. Different laboratories and diverse techniques were used to prepare libraries and sequence TCR repertoires, to increase sequencing depth and limit assay-specific biases. To estimate repertoire size and how much clonotypes are shared between individuals, the study performed deep sequencing of blood TCR repertoires from about 5 healthy adults. Between about 0.85 and 9.5 billion PBMCs per donor were obtained by leukapheresis.

For the CD8 naive samples, CD45RO-negative cells were positively selected for CCR7, yielding a CD45RA+CCR7+ population from which TemRA cells were excluded. The donors were healthy, HIV-negative adults with no recently reported acute infections or vaccinations. Every donor was a Caucasian adult residing in Nashville, Tennessee, USA. Blood was obtained by leukapheresis, after which PBMCs were separated by Ficoll-Histopaque density gradient centrifugation and cryopreserved in liquid nitrogen vapor phase. Analytical flow cytometry was used to check the purity and quantity of each magnetically sorted T cell population. Each sorted fraction had its genomic DNA isolated and then quantified by UV absorbance on a Nanodrop 2000c. A note on this clone: Which antigen it targets is not known. Per-base qualities were not stored, and no clone one base away is much larger. This CDR3 is also generated by other DNA sequences in the sample.

Using the deep immunoSEQ assay, TCR CDR3 regions were amplified from genomic DNA by multiplex PCR. Genomic DNA extracted from each cell subset was distributed evenly over all wells of several immunoSEQ 96-well plates, and each plate served as one replicate. For sorted subsets, each replicate PCR was loaded with approximately 0.2 ug genomic DNA, equivalent to 25,000 to 30,000 T cell genomes. The purified libraries were quantified using a Qubit 3.0 fluorometer, sized with a Bioanalyzer 2100, and then quantified again using the KAPA Library Quantification kit. A separate single-read 150-cycle Illumina NextSeq 550 flow cell was used to sequence each immunoSEQ 96-well plate. On the authors' methods: Because the immunoSEQ output held only junctional sequences and lacked quality scores, the filtering could not match the filtering applied to full-length reads. To assign V/J genes and CDR3, sequences were annotated against IMGT germline references using PyIR, a Python wrapper for IgBLAST v1.9. Reads were removed for weak V/J assignments (E-value above 1e-6), missing CDR3, stop codons, out-of-frame junctions, or ambiguous translated residues. V3J clonotypes were defined by identical inferred V gene, J gene, and CDR3 amino acid sequence. Percentage overlap between repertoires was calculated by dividing the number of shared unique clonotypes by the size of the smaller repertoire. Three approaches were used to assess repertoire richness: RTK rarefaction, the Chao1 estimator, and Recon v2.1 estimates of unobserved clonotypes. OLGA was used to compute generation probabilities for all TCRbeta clonotypes that the gDNA method yielded from a few donors. TCRdb limited this immuneACCESS table to in-frame rearrangements with V and J called. A share of clones is missing; checked studies link under half to unresolved V genes, and the rest is unexplained. The D gene and trimming were derived from the DNA, and the V and J assignments and clone size from that table. This sample gives around 1.9 million clones in total; 93% of them show up just once. The top ten clones comprise more than 1.5% of the sample.

Inclusive of the bounding cysteine and phenylalanine, the CDR3 is 14 residues long. CDR3 DNA only is kept here, 42 bases in frame from base 1. CDR1 and CDR2 were assigned from the germline V gene as MDHEN and SYDVKM. A distance of 11 bases separates the germline ends of V and J, which lose 3 bases and 2 bases respectively. The full study reports these points: Naive subsets generally had larger estimated clonotype richness than memory subsets did. Rarefaction of sorted-subset datasets indicated incomplete sequencing despite the large sequencing depth. Based on pairwise subsampling, the degree of clonotype sharing among donors was expected to be affected by sequencing depth. Only blood was sampled, and tissue TCR repertoires likely differ from those in blood. About 5% of naive CD4, 3.5% of naive CD8, approximately 2% of memory CD4, and about 0.4% of memory CD8 clonotypes were shared across several donors. Clonotypes shared by all four sorted-subset donors showed higher generation probabilities than non-shared clonotypes. Because the study included only a small number of donors, the genetic and exposure-history diversity represented was limited.

Sequencing input: naive CD8+ T cells from PBMCs. What this sample's cell subset or site label stands for: CD45RA+CCR7+. This sequence was found in a man younger than 35 in good health. Some clones in this sample may be carry-over from other donors' samples. The rearranged chain carries TRBV28 and TRBJ2-7; the D gene is possibly TRBD1 or TRBD2, with 6 bases matching each. The CDR3 protein is CASSLVGGTYEQYF. The sequenced DNA is TGTGCCAGCAGTTTGGTCGGGGGCACCTACGAGCAGTACTTC.